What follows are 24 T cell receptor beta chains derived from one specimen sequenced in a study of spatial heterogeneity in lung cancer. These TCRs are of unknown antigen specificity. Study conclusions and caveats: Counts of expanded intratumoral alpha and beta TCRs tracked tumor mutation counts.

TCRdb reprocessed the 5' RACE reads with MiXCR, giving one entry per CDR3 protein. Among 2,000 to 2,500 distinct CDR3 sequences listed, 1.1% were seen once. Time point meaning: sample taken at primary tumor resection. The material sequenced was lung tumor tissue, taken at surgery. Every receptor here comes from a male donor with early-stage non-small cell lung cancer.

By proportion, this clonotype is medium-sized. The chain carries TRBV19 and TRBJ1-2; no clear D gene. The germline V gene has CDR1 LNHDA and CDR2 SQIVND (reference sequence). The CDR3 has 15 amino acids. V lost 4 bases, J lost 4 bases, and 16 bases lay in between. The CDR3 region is CASSSPGRPIYGYTF. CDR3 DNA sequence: TGTGCCAGTAGTAGCCCGGGGAGGCCCATCTATGGCTACACCTTC. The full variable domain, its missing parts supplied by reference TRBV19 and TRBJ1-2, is DGGITQSPKYLFRKEGQNVTLSCEQNLNHDAMYWYRQDPGQGLRLIYYSQIVNDFQKGDIAEGYSVSREKKESFPLTVTSAQKNPTAFYLCASSSPGRPIYGYTFGSGTRLTVV.

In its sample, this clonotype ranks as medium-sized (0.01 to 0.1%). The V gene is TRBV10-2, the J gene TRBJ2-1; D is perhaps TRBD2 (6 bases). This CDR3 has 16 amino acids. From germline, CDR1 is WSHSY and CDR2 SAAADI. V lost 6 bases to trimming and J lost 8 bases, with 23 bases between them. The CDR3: CASRGRRDLTKDEQFF. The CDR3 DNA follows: TGCGCCAGCAGGGGAAGGCGGGACCTAACGAAGGATGAGCAGTTCTTC.

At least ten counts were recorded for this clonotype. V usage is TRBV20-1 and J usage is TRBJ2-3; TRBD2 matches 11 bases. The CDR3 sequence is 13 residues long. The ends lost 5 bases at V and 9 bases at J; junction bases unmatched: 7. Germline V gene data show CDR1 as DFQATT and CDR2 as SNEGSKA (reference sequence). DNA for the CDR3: TGCAGTGCTCTAGCACTAGCGGGAGAGACGCAGTATTTT. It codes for CSALALAGETQYF.

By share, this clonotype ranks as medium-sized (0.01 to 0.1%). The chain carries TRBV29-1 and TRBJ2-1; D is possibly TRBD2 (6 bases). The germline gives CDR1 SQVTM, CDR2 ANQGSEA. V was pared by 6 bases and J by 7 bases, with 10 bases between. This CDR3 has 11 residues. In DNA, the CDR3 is TGCAGCGTCGCCGCGGGAAATGAGCAGTTCTTC. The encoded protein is CSVAAGNEQFF.

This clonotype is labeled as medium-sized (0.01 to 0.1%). CDR3 DNA: TGTGCCAGCAGTGATGCCGGCAGGGGGCAAGATACGCAGTATTTT. Protein: CASSDAGRGQDTQYF. The chain carries TRBV25-1 and TRBJ2-3; 8 bases match TRBD1. Germline CDR1 MGHDK, CDR2 SYGVNS. The CDR3 contains 15 residues. Trimming removed 3 bases from V and 5 bases from J; junction bases left unmatched: 7.

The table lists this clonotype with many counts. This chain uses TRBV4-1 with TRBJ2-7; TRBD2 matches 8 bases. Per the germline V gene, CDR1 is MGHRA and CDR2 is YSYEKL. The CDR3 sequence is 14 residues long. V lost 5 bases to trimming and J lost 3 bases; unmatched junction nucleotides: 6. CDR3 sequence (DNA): TGCGCCAGCAGCTCACTAGCGGAGGACTACGAGCAGTACTTC. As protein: CASSSLAEDYEQYF.

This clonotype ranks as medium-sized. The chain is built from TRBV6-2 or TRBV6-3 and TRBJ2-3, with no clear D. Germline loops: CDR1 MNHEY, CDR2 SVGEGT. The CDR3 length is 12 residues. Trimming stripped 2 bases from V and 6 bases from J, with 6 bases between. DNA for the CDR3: TGTGCCAGCAGTTACGATGGGGATACGCAGTATTTT. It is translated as CASSYDGDTQYF.

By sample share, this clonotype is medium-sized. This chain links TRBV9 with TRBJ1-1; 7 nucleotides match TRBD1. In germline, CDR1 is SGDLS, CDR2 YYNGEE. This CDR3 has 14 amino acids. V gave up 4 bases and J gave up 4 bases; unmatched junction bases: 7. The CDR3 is CASSSRDSLTEAFF. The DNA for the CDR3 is TGTGCCAGCAGCTCACGGGACAGCCTCACTGAAGCTTTCTTT.

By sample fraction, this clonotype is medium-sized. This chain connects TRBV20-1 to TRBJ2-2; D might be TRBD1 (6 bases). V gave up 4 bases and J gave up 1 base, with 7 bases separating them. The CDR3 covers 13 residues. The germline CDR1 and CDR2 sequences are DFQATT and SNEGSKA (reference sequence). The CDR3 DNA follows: TGCAGTGCTACGGGACAGAACACCGGGGAGCTGTTTTTT. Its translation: CSATGQNTGELFF.

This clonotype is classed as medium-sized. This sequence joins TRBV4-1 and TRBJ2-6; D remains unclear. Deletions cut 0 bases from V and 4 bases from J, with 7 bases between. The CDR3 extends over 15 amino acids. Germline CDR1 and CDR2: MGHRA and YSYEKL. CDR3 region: CASSQDFVGANVLTF. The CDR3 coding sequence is TGCGCCAGCAGCCAAGATTTTGTGGGGGCCAACGTCCTGACTTTC.

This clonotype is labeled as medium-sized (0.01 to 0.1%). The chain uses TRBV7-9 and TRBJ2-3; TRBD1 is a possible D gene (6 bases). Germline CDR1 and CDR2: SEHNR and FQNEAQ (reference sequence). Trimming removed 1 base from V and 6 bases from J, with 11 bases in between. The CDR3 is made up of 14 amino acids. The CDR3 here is CASSLGSGADTQYF. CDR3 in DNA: TGTGCCAGCAGCTTAGGGTCAGGGGCGGATACGCAGTATTTT.

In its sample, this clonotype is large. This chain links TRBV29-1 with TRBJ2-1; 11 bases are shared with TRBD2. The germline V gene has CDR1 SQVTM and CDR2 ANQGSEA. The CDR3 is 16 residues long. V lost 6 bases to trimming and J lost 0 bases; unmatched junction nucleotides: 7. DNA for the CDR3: TGCAGCGTACGTGGGACTAGCGGACACTCCTACAATGAGCAGTTCTTC. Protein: CSVRGTSGHSYNEQFF.

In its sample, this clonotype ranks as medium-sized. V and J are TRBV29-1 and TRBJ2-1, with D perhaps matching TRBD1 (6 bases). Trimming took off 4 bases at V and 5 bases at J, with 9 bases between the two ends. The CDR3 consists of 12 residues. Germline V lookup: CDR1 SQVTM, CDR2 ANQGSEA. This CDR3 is CSVGTDNNEQFF. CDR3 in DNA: TGCAGCGTTGGGACAGATAACAATGAGCAGTTCTTC.

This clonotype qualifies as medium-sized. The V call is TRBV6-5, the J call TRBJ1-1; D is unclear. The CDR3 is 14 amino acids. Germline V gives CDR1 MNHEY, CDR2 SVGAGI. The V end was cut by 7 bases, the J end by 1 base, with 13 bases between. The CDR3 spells CASKESWANTEAFF. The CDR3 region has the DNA TGTGCCAGCAAAGAATCATGGGCGAACACTGAAGCTTTCTTT.

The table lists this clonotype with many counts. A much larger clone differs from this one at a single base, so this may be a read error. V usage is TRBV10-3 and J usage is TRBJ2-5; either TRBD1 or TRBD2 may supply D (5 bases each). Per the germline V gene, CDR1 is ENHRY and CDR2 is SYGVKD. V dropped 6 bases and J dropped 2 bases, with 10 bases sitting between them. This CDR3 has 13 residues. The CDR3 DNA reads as TGTGCCATCAGCCGGGACGGACAAGAGACCCAGTACTTC. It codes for CAISRDGQETQYF.

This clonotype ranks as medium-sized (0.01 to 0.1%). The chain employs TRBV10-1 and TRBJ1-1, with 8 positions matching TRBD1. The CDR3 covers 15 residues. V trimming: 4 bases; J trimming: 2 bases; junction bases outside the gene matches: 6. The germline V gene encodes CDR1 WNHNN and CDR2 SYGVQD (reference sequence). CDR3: CASSAETGVNTEAFF. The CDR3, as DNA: TGCGCCAGCAGTGCCGAGACAGGGGTAAACACTGAAGCTTTCTTT.

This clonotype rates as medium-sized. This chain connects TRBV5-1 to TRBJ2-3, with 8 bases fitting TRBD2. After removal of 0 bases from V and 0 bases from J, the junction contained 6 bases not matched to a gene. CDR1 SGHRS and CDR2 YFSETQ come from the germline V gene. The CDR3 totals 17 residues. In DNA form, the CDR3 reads TGCGCCAGCAGCTTGGATCTAGCGGGCCCTAGCACAGATACGCAGTATTTT. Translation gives CASSLDLAGPSTDTQYF.

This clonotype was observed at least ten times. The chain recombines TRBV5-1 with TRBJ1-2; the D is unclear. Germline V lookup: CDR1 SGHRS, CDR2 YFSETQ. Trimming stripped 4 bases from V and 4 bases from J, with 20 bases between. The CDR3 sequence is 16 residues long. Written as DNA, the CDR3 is TGCGCCAGCAGCCCGGGGAGGGTCGGCGTGCGCTATGGCTACACCTTC. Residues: CASSPGRVGVRYGYTF.

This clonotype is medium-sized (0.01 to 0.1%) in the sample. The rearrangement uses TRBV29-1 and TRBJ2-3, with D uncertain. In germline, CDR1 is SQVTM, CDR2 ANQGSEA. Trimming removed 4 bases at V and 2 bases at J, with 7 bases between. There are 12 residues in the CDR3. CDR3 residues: CSVASVTDTQYF. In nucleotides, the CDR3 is TGCAGCGTTGCCTCGGTCACAGATACGCAGTATTTT.

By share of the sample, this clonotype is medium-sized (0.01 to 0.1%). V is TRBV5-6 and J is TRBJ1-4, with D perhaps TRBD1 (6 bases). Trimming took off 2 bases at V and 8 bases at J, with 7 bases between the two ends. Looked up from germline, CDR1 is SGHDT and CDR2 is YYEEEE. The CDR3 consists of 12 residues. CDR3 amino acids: CASSFGQEKLFF. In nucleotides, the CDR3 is TGTGCCAGCAGCTTTGGACAGGAAAAACTGTTTTTT.

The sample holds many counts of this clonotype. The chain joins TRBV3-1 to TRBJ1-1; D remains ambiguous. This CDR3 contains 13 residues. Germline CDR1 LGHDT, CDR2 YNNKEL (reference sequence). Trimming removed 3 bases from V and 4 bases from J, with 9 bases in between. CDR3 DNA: TGTGCCAGCAGCCATCCTTTGGGCACTGAAGCTTTCTTT. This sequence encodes CASSHPLGTEAFF.

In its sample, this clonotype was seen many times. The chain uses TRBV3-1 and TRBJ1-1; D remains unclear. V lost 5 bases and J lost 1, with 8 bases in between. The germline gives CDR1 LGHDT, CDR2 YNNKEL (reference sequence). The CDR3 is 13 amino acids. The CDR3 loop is CASSSTANTEAFF. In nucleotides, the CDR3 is TGTGCCAGCAGCTCCACAGCGAACACTGAAGCTTTCTTT.

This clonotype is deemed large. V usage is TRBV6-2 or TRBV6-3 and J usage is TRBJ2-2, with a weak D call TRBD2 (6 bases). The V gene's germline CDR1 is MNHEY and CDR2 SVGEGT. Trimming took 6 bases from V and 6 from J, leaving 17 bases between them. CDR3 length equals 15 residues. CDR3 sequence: CASSLTGTLSGELFF. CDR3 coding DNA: TGTGCCAGCAGCCTAACCGGGACTCTATCCGGGGAGCTGTTTTTT.

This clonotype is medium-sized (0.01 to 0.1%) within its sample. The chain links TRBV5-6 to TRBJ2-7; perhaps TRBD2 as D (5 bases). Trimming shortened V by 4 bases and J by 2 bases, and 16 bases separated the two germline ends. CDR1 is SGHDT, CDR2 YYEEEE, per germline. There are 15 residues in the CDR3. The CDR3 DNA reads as TGTGCCAGCAGCCTGGCGGGCCTCCTGACCTACGAGCAGTACTTC. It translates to CASSLAGLLTYEQYF. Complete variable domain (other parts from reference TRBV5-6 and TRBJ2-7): DAGVTQSPTHLIKTRGQQVTLRCSPKSGHDTVSWYQQALGQGPQFIFQYYEEEERQRGNFPDRFSGHQFPNYSSELNVNALLLGDSALYLCASSLAGLLTYEQYFGPGTRLTVT.